One sample yielded the 18 T cell receptor beta chains listed below, sequenced in a study of shared T cell receptors in the human thymus. Repertoires were generated with immunoSEQ multiplex PCR, while TCRdb's copy carries only in-frame clones and drops some. The sample includes under 450,000 clones, more than 85% of them seen just once. Sequenced sample: thymocytes. These receptor sequences come from a human donor.

The chain has TRBV30 and TRBJ1-2, with a weak D call TRBD1 (6 bases). In germline, CDR1 is GTSNPN, CDR2 SVGIG (reference sequence). The CDR3 is 15 amino acids. V shed 0 bases and J shed 4 bases, with 15 bases lying between them. The CDR3 spells CAWSVRGARGYGYTF. In DNA, the CDR3 is TGTGCCTGGAGTGTACGGGGGGCACGGGGCTATGGCTACACCTTC.

This sequence joins TRBV27 and TRBJ2-1; TRBD2 matches at 11 bases. This CDR3 contains 12 residues. V gave up 5 bases and J gave up 10 bases; unmatched junction bases: 1. Germline CDR1 is MNHEY and CDR2 is SMNVEV (reference sequence). CDR3 residues: CASSVAGGEQFF. DNA for the CDR3: TGTGCCAGCAGTGTAGCGGGAGGGGAGCAGTTCTTC.

V and J are TRBV25-1 and TRBJ2-4; 7 positions agree with TRBD1. Germline V gene data show CDR1 as MGHDK and CDR2 as SYGVNS. The V segment lost 5 bases and the J segment 1 base; nucleotides outside the gene matches: 5. The CDR3 covers 15 residues. CDR3 residues: CASSITGEAKNIQYF. CDR3 DNA sequence: TGTGCCAGCAGTATAACAGGGGAGGCCAAAAACATTCAGTACTTC.

V usage is TRBV28 and J usage is TRBJ1-1; a possible D gene is TRBD1 (6 bases). Germline CDR1 and CDR2: MDHEN and SYDVKM. The CDR3 is 14 residues long. Trimming removed 5 bases from V and 6 bases from J, with 16 bases in between. CDR3 coding DNA: TGTGCCAGCAGTCACAGGGTTTTGGGGGCTGAAGCTTTCTTT. Encoded protein: CASSHRVLGAEAFF. Complete variable domain (other parts from reference TRBV28 and TRBJ1-1): DVKVTQSSRYLVKRTGEKVFLECVQDMDHENMFWYRQDPGLGLRLIYFSYDVKMKEKGDIPEGYSVSREKKERFSLILESASTNQTSMYLCASSHRVLGAEAFFGQGTRLTVV.

CDR3 in amino acids: CASSQEYYQPQHF. The CDR3 DNA sequence: TGTGCCAGCAGCCAGGAGTATTACCAGCCCCAGCATTTT. J is TRBJ1-5 and V is TRBV4-2; D gene uncertain. Germline values: CDR1 LGHNA, CDR2 YNFKEQ. With 3 bases removed from V and 7 bases from J, the gap between germline ends came to 10 bases. The CDR3 is made up of 13 amino acids.

The rearrangement links TRBV5-4 to TRBJ2-3; no reliable D call. Germline values: CDR1 SGHNT, CDR2 YYREEE (reference sequence). V shed 2 bases and J shed 3 bases, with 19 bases lying between them. The CDR3 has 17 residues. The chain's CDR3 is CASSFWRTSRRTDTQYF. CDR3 coding DNA: TGTGCCAGCAGCTTTTGGAGAACATCCCGTCGGACAGATACGCAGTATTTT.

V is TRBV5-1 and J is TRBJ1-1; 9 bases align to TRBD1. J gave up 5 bases and V 4 bases, and 9 bases lay outside the gene matches. There are 15 residues in the CDR3. Per the germline V gene, CDR1 is SGHRS and CDR2 is YFSETQ. The DNA for the CDR3 is TGCGCCAGCAGCAAGATACAGGGGGCGAGAACTGAAGCTTTCTTT. Its translation is CASSKIQGARTEAFF.

This chain joins TRBV6-5 and TRBJ2-1; no firm D call. This CDR3 is 16 amino acids long. Germline V gene sequence: CDR1 MNHEY, CDR2 SVGAGI. V was trimmed by 5 bases and J by 9 bases, leaving 23 bases between them. CDR3 DNA sequence: TGTGCCAGCAGTCACTTCACGGACGCATCGATGGGTGAGCAGTTCTTC. It translates to CASSHFTDASMGEQFF.

This clone has a handful of counts. The chain carries TRBV28 and TRBJ1-2; D gene ambiguous. V gave up 6 bases and J gave up 6 bases, with 8 bases separating them. Germline assignment: CDR1 MDHEN and CDR2 SYDVKM. The CDR3 runs 11 residues. DNA for the CDR3: TGTGCCAGCAGGCCTAGGCATGGCTACACCTTC. It translates to CASRPRHGYTF.

The chain combines TRBV9 with TRBJ2-7; 7 positions match TRBD2. The junction had 11 bases not matched to a gene; V was cut back by 3 bases and J by 2 bases. This CDR3 contains 16 residues. The germline V gene has CDR1 SGDLS and CDR2 YYNGEE. The CDR3 DNA reads TGTGCCAGCAGCGGCCCCTTAGCGGGTGCTACCTACGAGCAGTACTTC. Translating gives CASSGPLAGATYEQYF.

V and J are TRBV29-1 and TRBJ2-1, with TRBD2 identical over 7 bases. The junction had 12 bases not matched to a gene; V was cut back by 6 bases and J by 7 bases. The CDR3 has 14 residues. Germline CDR1 is SQVTM and CDR2 is ANQGSEA. In nucleotides, the CDR3 is TGCAGCGTGGAAACGGGGGAGGGATGGAATGAGCAGTTCTTC. Translation gives CSVETGEGWNEQFF.

This chain joins TRBV7-9 and TRBJ1-1, with D maybe TRBD1 (6 bases). The germline V gene encodes CDR1 SEHNR and CDR2 FQNEAQ (reference sequence). Trimming cost V 8 bases and J 10 bases, with 14 bases left between them. This CDR3 spans 11 amino acids. The CDR3 coding sequence is TGTGCCAGCTCCTGGGACATAGCAGCTTTCTTT. Translated: CASSWDIAAFF.

The chain joins TRBV4-1 to TRBJ1-2; tentative D call: TRBD1 (5 bases). The V gene lost 4 bases and the J gene lost 4 bases, with 19 bases spanning the gap. The CDR3 is 16 amino acids. Germline V gives CDR1 MGHRA, CDR2 YSYEKL. CDR3 nucleotide sequence: TGCGCCAGCAGCCTTCCTGACAGACAGTTTACCTATGGCTACACCTTC. The encoded protein is CASSLPDRQFTYGYTF.

The chain carries TRBV30 and TRBJ1-6, with D unclear. The germline V gene encodes CDR1 GTSNPN and CDR2 SVGIG (reference sequence). V was cut by 3 bases and J by 4 bases, with 22 bases left in between. The CDR3 contains 18 residues. In nucleotides, the CDR3 is TGTGCCTGGAGGAGGCGGGCGAGAGAGCAAGCGTATAATTCACCCCTCCACTTT. It encodes CAWRRRAREQAYNSPLHF.

The J gene is TRBJ1-2, the V gene TRBV28; TRBD1 matches 7 bases. The CDR3 runs 16 residues. The V segment lost 1 base and the J segment 6 bases; nucleotides outside the gene matches: 11. Germline CDR1 and CDR2: MDHEN and SYDVKM. CDR3 DNA sequence: TGTGCCAGCAGTTTATCGAGGACAGGATCAGATAATGGCTACACCTTC. It translates to CASSLSRTGSDNGYTF.

The rearrangement uses TRBV27 and TRBJ2-7, with 8 bases fitting TRBD1. This CDR3 has 15 amino acids. V shed 6 bases and J 1 base; nucleotides not matched to a gene: 8. Germline V lookup: CDR1 MNHEY, CDR2 SMNVEV (reference sequence). DNA for the CDR3: TGTGCCAGCAGCTTAGGGACAGGTCATTCCTACGAGCAGTACTTC. Amino acid sequence: CASSLGTGHSYEQYF.

This sequence joins TRBV2 and TRBJ1-4, with D perhaps TRBD1 (5 bases). The CDR3 contains 13 residues. The germline V and J ends were trimmed by 10 bases and 2 bases, with 11 bases remaining between them. Germline V gene sequence: CDR1 SNHLY, CDR2 FYNNEI. Written as DNA, the CDR3 is TGTGCCACCCACGGGACCACTAATGAAAAACTGTTTTTT. Translation: CATHGTTNEKLFF.

The chain is built from TRBV14 and TRBJ1-4; D is uncertain. This CDR3 spans 14 amino acids. Looked up from germline, CDR1 is SGHDN and CDR2 is FVKESK. The V gene lost 1 base and the J gene lost 10 bases, with 13 bases spanning the gap. In DNA, the CDR3 is TGTGCCAGCAGCCAAGTGCTGCTCGGCGGAAAACTGTTTTTT. Translation: CASSQVLLGGKLFF.